This T cell receptor (beta chain) is from a study of regulatory T cells in long-lasting Graves disease. Study-wide findings and caveats: Patients with persistent Graves' had lower TCR diversity than newly diagnosed patients. Favored gene segments in persistent disease were TRBV28, TRBJ1-2 and TRBJ2-5.

Time point indicated: persistent/refractory GD, antithyroid drugs over 5 years with positive TRAb. From RNA extracted from PBMCs, the TCR library was made. The patient group derived from an endocrinology department in Xi'an, China. This clonotype was seen at least ten times. What it binds is not known. Construction of TCR beta libraries relied on iRepertoire HTBI primers and on Arm-PCR targeting CDR3 regions. Via MiXCR, TCRdb re-called the multiplex PCR reads, giving one row per CDR3 protein. This table has 450,000 or so distinct CDR3 sequences, around 21% appearing once. Germline assignment: CDR1 KGHDR and CDR2 SFDVKD. With 1 base removed from V and 4 bases from J, the gap between germline ends came to 15 bases. CDR3 length: 17 amino acids.

This receptor was taken from a female donor with Graves disease. The sequences come from peripheral blood mononuclear cells (PBMCs), collected when the disease was refractory, from a patient treated with antithyroid drugs. The J gene is TRBJ2-2, the V gene TRBV24-1, with D perhaps given as TRBD1 or TRBD2 (6 bases each). CDR3 in DNA: TGTGCCACCAGTGATTTAGGGGGGCCAGATCCCACCGGGGAGCTGTTTTTT. Amino acid sequence: CATSDLGGPDPTGELFF.